The entry below describes one T cell receptor beta chain. Its antigen remains unknown. This specimen belongs to a study of T cells in Graves' hyperthyroidism and ophthalmopathy. Turning to the study itself: Staff took peripheral blood when the initial diagnosis was made, before any treatment began. Regarding the study as a whole: Prediction of ophthalmopathy progression came a median about 6 months pre-onset. Most thyroid clonotypes with frequency above 0.001 were detected in blood.

Stability of Graves' hyperthyroidism was defined as absent ophthalmopathy progression within 18 months. The CDR3 regions of TCR beta were amplified from RNA transcripts. Researchers ran a first-round RT-PCR on the TCR CDR3 using the HTBI primer set. One entry per CDR3 protein, called by TCRdb with MiXCR from the multiplex PCR reads. The sample holds some 740,000 distinct CDR3 sequences, approximately 15% seen once. The germline gives CDR1 MDHEN, CDR2 SYDVKM. The CDR3 length is 17 residues. After removal of 6 bases from V and 0 bases from J, the junction contained 9 bases not matched to a gene. This clonotype originated in a woman aged 18-29 years with Graves' hyperthyroidism. The chain combines TRBV28 with TRBJ2-7, with 12 bases lining up with TRBD2. The specimen sequenced was blood. DNA of the CDR3: TGTGCCAGCAGCCTTGACCCGACTAGCGGGGGCTCCTACGAGCAGTACTTC. This sequence encodes CASSLDPTSGGSYEQYF.